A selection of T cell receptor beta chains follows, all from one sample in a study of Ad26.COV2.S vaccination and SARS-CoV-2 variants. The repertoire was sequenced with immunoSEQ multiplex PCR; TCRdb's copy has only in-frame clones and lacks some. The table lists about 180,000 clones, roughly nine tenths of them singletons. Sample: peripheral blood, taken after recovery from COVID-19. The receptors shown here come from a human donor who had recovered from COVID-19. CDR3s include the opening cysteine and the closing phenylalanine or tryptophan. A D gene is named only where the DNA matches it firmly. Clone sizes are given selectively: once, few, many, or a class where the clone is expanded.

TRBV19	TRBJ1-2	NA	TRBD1	CASILTGGSIGYTF	TGTGCCAGTATTCTCACAGGGGGGAGTATAGGCTACACCTTC
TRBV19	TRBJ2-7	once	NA	CASSSGRAGEQYF	TGTGCCAGTAGTTCCGGGCGGGCCGGTGAGCAGTACTTC
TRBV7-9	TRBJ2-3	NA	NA	CASSSGGGTDTQYF	TGTGCCAGCAGCTCCGGGGGCGGCACAGATACGCAGTATTTT
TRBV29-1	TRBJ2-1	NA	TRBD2	CSVETLLRSREGLGEQFF	TGCAGCGTTGAAACCCTGCTCAGGTCGCGGGAGGGGCTAGGGGAGCAGTTCTTC
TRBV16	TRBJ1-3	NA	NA	CASSEGNTIYF	TGTGCCAGCAGCGAAGGAAACACCATATATTTT
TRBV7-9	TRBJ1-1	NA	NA	CASSEMNTEAFF	TGTGCCAGCAGCGAGATGAACACTGAAGCTTTCTTT
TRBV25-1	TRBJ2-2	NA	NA	CASSELNRDTGELFF	TGTGCCAGCAGTGAATTAAACAGGGACACCGGGGAGCTGTTTTTT
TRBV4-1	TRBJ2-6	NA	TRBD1	CASSLVRTGVISGANVLTF	TGCGCCAGCAGCCTAGTAAGGACAGGGGTTATCTCTGGGGCCAACGTCCTGACTTTC
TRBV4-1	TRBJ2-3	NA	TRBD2	CASSQALAGPTDTQYF	TGCGCCAGCAGCCAAGCTCTAGCGGGACCCACAGATACGCAGTATTTT
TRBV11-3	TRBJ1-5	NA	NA	CASSFPLRGGNQPQHF	TGTGCCAGCAGCTTCCCATTGAGAGGTGGCAATCAGCCCCAGCATTTT
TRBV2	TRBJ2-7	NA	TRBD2	CASSDGLVGEQYF	TGTGCCAGCAGTGATGGACTAGTGGGGGAGCAGTACTTC
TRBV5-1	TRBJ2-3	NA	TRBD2	CASSPSGGSTDTQYF	TGCGCCAGCAGCCCTAGCGGGGGAAGCACAGATACGCAGTATTTT
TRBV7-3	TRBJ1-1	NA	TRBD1	CASSSRKTGENTEAFF	TGTGCCAGCAGCTCAAGGAAAACAGGGGAGAACACTGAAGCTTTCTTT
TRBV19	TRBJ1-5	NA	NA	CASSPWRETNQPQHF	TGTGCCAGTAGTCCCTGGAGGGAGACCAATCAGCCCCAGCATTTT
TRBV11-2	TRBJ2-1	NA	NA	CASSLAAGIYNEQFF	TGTGCCAGCAGCTTAGCGGCAGGTATCTACAATGAGCAGTTCTTC
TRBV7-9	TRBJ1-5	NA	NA	CASSLEGGNQPQHF	TGTGCCAGCAGCCTTGAGGGGGGTAATCAGCCCCAGCATTTT
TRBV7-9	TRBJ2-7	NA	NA	CASSSYHSRVSEQYF	TGTGCCAGCAGCAGTTATCATAGTAGAGTAAGCGAGCAGTACTTC
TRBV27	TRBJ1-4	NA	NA	CASRGVTDHNEKLFF	TGTGCCAGCAGGGGAGTTACGGACCATAATGAAAAACTGTTTTTT
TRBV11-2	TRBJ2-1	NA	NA	CASRSRGRGRNEQFF	TGTGCCAGCAGATCCCGTGGGCGGGGTAGGAATGAGCAGTTCTTC
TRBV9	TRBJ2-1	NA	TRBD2	CASSPFRGGAAAYNEQFF	TGTGCCAGCAGCCCCTTCCGGGGGGGGGCCGCGGCCTACAATGAGCAGTTCTTC
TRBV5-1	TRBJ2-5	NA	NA	CASSPQETQYF	TGCGCCAGCAGCCCACAAGAGACCCAGTACTTC
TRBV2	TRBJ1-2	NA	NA	CASIQGDYGYTF	TGTGCCAGCATACAGGGCGACTATGGCTACACCTTC
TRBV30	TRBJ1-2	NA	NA	CARYRVNRNYGYTF	TGTGCCCGATACAGGGTCAACAGGAACTATGGCTACACCTTC
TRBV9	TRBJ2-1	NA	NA	CASSPTPGGASNEQFF	TGTGCCAGCAGTCCGACCCCAGGGGGGGCTTCCAATGAGCAGTTCTTC
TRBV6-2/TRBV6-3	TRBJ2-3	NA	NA	CASSYKDSTDTQYF	TGTGCCAGCAGTTACAAGGATAGCACAGATACGCAGTATTTT
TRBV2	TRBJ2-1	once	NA	CASGVDNEQFF	TGTGCCAGCGGGGTAGACAATGAGCAGTTCTTC
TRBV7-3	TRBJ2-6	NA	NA	CASSQGSGANVLTF	TGTGCCAGCAGCCAAGGCTCTGGGGCCAACGTCCTGACTTTC
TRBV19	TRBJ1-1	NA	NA	CASFGRGENTEAFF	TGTGCCAGTTTCGGGCGGGGCGAGAACACTGAAGCTTTCTTT
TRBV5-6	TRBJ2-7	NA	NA	CASSSRGVGNYEQYF	TGTGCCAGCAGCTCGCGAGGCGTGGGGAACTACGAGCAGTACTTC
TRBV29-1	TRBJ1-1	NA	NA	CSVEPRMNTEAFF	TGCAGCGTTGAACCCCGGATGAACACTGAAGCTTTCTTT
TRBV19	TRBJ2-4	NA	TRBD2	CASTIGLAAKNIQYF	TGTGCCAGTACCATAGGACTAGCGGCCAAAAACATTCAGTACTTC
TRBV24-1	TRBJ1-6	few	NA	CATSDLTGPGAPLHF	TGTGCCACCAGTGATTTGACAGGGCCTGGGGCGCCCCTCCACTTT
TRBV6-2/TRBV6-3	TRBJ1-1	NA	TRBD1	CASSYPFLQGGNTEAFF	TGTGCCAGCAGTTACCCATTTCTACAGGGGGGAAATACTGAAGCTTTCTTT
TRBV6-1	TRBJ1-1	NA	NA	CASSEWADESFAEAFF	TGTGCCAGCAGTGAGTGGGCGGACGAGAGCTTTGCTGAAGCTTTCTTT
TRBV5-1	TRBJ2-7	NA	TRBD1	CASSAGTGGPYEQYF	TGCGCCAGCAGCGCCGGGACAGGGGGGCCCTACGAGCAGTACTTC
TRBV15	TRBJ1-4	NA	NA	CATSRDPRDGIEKLFF	TGTGCCACCAGCAGAGACCCCAGGGACGGGATTGAAAAACTGTTTTTT
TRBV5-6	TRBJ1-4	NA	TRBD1	CASSLGRRGHEKLFF	TGTGCCAGCAGCCTTGGACGGAGGGGGCATGAAAAACTGTTTTTT
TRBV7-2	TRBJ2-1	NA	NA	CASSLEGTYRFF	TGTGCCAGCAGCTTAGAGGGGACTTACCGGTTCTTC
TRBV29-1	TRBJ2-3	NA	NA	CSVHGFTDTQYF	TGCAGCGTGCACGGATTCACAGATACGCAGTATTTT
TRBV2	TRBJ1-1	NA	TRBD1	CASSRYSGGTEAFF	TGTGCCAGCAGTCGATATTCAGGGGGCACTGAAGCTTTCTTT
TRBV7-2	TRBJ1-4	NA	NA	CASSPEGLAEKLFF	TGTGCCAGCAGCCCGGAGGGACTGGCTGAAAAACTGTTTTTT
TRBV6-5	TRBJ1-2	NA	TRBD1	CASSYWDRGTYGYTF	TGTGCCAGCAGTTACTGGGACAGGGGTACCTATGGCTACACCTTC
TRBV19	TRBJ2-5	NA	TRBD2	CASTLSGSSETQYF	TGTGCCAGTACCCTTAGCGGGAGCAGTGAGACCCAGTACTTC
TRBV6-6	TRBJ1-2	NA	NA	CASSPSSTGYGYTF	TGTGCCAGCAGTCCCTCTTCGACAGGTTATGGCTACACCTTC
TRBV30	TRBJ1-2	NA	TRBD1	CAWNRGTNGYTF	TGTGCCTGGAACAGGGGGACGAATGGCTACACCTTC
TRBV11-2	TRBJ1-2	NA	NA	CASSNRAGADGYTF	TGTGCCAGCAGCAACCGGGCGGGGGCGGATGGCTACACCTTC
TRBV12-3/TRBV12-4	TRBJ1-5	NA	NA	CASRWTDNQPQHF	TGTGCCAGCAGGTGGACAGACAATCAGCCCCAGCATTTT
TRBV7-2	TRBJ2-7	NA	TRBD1	CASSSGQEFREQYF	TGTGCCAGCAGCTCGGGACAGGAGTTTCGGGAGCAGTACTTC
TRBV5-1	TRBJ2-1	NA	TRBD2	CASSQTSGRVNEQFF	TGCGCCAGCAGCCAGACTAGCGGGAGGGTAAATGAGCAGTTCTTC
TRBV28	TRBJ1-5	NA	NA	CASSELGGLDSNQPQHF	TGTGCCAGCAGTGAGTTGGGGGGTTTGGATAGCAATCAGCCCCAGCATTTT
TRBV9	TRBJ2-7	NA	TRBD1	CASSPRDRESYEQYF	TGTGCCAGCAGCCCCCGGGACAGAGAATCCTACGAGCAGTACTTC
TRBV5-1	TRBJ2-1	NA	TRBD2	CASSLAAGGRNEQFF	TGCGCCAGCAGCTTGGCCGCGGGGGGGCGAAATGAGCAGTTCTTC
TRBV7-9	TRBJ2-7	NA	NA	CASSLGRAYEQYF	TGTGCCAGCAGCTTGGGACGGGCCTACGAGCAGTACTTC